This T cell receptor beta chain was found in a study of T cells in Graves' hyperthyroidism and ophthalmopathy. Study-wide findings and caveats: Through a model of 13 V-J features, ophthalmopathy was separated from stable hyperthyroidism.

CDR1 is MNHNS and CDR2 is SASEGT in the germline V gene. V was cut by 6 bases and J by 6 bases, with 9 bases left in between. This CDR3 has 12 amino acids. This clonotype was counted only a few times. Antigen unknown. Template material for amplifying TCR beta CDR3 regions consisted of RNA transcripts. Carried out on the TCR CDR3, a first-round RT-PCR used the HTBI primer set. TCRdb reprocessed the multiplex PCR reads with MiXCR, giving one entry per CDR3 protein. The data contain about 770,000 distinct CDR3 sequences, around 20% of them seen just once; the ten biggest clones take up approximately 15%. This clonotype was obtained from a woman between 45 and 60 years old with Graves' hyperthyroidism that later progressed to Graves' ophthalmopathy. Sequencing used blood. The chain links TRBV6-1 to TRBJ2-1; D gene ambiguous. The CDR3 region has the DNA TGTGCCAGCAGCCGAGCTAGCAATGAGCAGTTCTTC. It is translated as CASSRASNEQFF.